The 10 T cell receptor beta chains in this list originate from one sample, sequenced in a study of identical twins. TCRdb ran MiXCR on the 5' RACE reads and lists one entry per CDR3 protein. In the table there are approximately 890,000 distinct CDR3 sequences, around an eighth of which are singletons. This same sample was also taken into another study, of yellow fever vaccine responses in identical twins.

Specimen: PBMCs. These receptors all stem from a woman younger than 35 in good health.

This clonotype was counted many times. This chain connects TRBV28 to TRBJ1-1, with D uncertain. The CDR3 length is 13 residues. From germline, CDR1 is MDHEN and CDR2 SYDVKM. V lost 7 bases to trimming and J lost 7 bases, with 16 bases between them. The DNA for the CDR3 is TGTGCCAGCACCATTAGGCAGATTGGTGAAGCTTTCTTT. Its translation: CASTIRQIGEAFF. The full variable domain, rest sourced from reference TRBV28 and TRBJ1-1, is DVKVTQSSRYLVKRTGEKVFLECVQDMDHENMFWYRQDPGLGLRLIYFSYDVKMKEKGDIPEGYSVSREKKERFSLILESASTNQTSMYLCASTIRQIGEAFFGQGTRLTVV.

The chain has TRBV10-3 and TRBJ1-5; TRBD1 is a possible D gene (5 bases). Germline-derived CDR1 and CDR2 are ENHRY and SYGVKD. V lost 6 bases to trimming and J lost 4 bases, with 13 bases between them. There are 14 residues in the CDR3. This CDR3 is CAISPGRENQPQHF. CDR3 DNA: TGTGCCATCAGCCCGGGACGGGAAAATCAGCCCCAGCATTTT.

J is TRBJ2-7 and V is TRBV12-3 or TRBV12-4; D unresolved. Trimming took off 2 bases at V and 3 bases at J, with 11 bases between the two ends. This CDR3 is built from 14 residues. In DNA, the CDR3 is TGTGCCAGCAGTTTACAGGAGCGTAACTACGAGCAGTACTTC. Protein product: CASSLQERNYEQYF.

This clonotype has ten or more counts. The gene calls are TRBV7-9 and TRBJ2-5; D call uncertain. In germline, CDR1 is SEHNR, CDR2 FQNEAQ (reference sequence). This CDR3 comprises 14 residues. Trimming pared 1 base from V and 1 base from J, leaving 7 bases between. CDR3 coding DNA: TGTGCCAGCAGCTTAGACCTGGCCCAAGAGACCCAGTACTTC. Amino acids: CASSLDLAQETQYF.

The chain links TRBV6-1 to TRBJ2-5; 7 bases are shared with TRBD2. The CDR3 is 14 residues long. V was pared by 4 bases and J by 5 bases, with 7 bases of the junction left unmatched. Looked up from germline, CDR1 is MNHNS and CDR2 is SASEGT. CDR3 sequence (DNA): TGTGCCAGCAGTGTTGGGGGAGGGGTGGAGACCCAGTACTTC. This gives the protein CASSVGGGVETQYF.

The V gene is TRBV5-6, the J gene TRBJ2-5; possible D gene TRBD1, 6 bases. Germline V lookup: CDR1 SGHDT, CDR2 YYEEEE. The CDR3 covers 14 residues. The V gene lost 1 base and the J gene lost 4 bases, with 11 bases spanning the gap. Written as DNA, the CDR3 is TGTGCCAGCAGCTTGACAGGGTTTGGAGAGACCCAGTACTTC. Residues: CASSLTGFGETQYF.

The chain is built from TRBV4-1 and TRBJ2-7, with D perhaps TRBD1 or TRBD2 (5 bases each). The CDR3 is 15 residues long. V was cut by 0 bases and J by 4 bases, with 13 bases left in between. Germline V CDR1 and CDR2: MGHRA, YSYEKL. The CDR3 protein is CASSQDKGAGYEQYV. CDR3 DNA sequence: TGCGCCAGCAGCCAAGATAAAGGGGCGGGTTACGAGCAGTACGTC.

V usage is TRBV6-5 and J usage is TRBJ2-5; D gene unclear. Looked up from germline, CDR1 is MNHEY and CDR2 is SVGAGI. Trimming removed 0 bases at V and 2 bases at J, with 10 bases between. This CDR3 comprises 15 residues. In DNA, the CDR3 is TGTGCCAGCAGTTACTCGGTTTACCCACAAGAGACCCAGTACTTC. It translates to CASSYSVYPQETQYF.

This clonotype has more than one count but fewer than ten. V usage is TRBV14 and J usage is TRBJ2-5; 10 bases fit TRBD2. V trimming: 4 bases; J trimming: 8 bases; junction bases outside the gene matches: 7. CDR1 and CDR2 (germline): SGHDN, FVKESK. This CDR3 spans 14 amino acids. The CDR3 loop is CASSPSSGSLTQYF. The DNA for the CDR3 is TGTGCCAGCAGCCCATCTAGCGGGAGCTTAACCCAGTACTTC.

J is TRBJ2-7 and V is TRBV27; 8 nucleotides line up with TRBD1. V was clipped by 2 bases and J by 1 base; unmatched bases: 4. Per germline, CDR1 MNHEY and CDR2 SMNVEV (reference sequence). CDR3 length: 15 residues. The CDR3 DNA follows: TGTGCCAGCAGTTTACGACAGGGGTCTTCCTACGAGCAGTACTTC. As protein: CASSLRQGSSYEQYF.